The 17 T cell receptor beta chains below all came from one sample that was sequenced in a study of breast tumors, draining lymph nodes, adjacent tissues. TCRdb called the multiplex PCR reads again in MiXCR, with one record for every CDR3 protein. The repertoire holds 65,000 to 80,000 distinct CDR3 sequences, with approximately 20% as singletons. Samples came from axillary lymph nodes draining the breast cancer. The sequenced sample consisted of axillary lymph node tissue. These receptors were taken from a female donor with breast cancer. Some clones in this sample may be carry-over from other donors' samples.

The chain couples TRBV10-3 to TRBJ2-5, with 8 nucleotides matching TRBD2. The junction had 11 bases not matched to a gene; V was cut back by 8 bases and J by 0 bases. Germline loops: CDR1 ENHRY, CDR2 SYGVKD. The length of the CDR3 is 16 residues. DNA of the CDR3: TGTGCCATCGGTCCCGGGCGAGCGGGAGACCAAGAGACCCAGTACTTC. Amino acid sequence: CAIGPGRAGDQETQYF.

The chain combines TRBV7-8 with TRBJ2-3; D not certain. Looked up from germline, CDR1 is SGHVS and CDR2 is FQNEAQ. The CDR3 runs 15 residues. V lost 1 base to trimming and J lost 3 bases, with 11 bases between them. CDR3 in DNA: TGTGCCAGCAGCTTAGACGTCCTCGGGACAGATACGCAGTATTTT. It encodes CASSLDVLGTDTQYF.

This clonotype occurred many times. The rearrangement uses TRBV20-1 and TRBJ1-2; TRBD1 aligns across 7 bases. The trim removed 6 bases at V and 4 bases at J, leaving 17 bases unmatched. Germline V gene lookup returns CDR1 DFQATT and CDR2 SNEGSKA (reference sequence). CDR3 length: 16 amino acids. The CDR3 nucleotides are TGCAGTGCGACCGGGACAGCCAAAGGAAAGAGCTATGGCTACACCTTC. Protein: CSATGTAKGKSYGYTF.

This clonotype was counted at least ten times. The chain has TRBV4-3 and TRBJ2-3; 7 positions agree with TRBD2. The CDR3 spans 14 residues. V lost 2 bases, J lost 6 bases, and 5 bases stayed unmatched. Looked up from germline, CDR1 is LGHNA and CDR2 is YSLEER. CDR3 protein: CASSQFLAVDTQYF. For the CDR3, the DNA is TGCGCCAGCAGCCAATTTCTAGCGGTGGATACGCAGTATTTT.

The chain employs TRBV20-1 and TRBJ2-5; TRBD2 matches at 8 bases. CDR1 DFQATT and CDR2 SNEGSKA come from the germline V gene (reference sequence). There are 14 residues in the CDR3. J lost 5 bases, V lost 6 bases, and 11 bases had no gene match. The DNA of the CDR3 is TGCAGTGCCCCAGTGGCGGGAGGATGGGAGACCCAGTACTTC. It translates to CSAPVAGGWETQYF.

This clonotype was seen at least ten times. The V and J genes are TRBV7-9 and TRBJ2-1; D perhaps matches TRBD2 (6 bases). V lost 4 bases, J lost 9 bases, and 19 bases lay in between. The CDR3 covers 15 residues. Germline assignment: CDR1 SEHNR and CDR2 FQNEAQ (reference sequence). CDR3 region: CASSSQAGWDLEQFF. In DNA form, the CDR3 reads TGTGCCAGCAGCTCGCAAGCGGGCTGGGATCTTGAGCAGTTCTTC.

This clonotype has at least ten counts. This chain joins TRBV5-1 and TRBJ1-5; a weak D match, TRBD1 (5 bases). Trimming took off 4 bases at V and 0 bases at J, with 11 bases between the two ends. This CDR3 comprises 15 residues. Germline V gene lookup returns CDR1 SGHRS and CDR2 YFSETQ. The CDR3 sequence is CASSPAGYSNQPQHF. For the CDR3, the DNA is TGCGCCAGCAGCCCCGCAGGGTATAGCAATCAGCCCCAGCATTTT.

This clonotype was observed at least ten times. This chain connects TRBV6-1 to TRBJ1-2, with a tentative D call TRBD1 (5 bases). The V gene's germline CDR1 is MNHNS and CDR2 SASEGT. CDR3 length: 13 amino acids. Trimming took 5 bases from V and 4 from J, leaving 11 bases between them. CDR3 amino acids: CASSLTASYGYTF. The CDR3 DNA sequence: TGTGCCAGCAGTCTGACAGCCTCCTATGGCTACACCTTC.

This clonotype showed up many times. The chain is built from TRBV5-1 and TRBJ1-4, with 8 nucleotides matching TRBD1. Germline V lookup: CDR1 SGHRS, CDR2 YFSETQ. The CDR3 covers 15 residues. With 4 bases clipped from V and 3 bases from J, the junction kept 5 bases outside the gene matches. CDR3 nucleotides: TGCGCCAGCAGCACCTGGACAGGGCCTAATGAAAAACTGTTTTTT. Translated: CASSTWTGPNEKLFF.

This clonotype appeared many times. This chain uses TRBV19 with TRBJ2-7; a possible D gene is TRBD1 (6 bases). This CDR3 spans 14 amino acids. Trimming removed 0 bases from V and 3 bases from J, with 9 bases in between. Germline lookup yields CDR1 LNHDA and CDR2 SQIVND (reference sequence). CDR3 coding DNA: TGTGCCAGTAGTATAGATGGGGGCAACTACGAGCAGTACTTC. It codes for CASSIDGGNYEQYF.

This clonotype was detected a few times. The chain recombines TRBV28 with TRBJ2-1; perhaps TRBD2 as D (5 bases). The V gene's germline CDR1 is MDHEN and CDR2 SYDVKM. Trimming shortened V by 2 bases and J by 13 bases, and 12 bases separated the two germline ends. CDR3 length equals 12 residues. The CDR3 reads CASSLKDFSQFF. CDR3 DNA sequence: TGTGCCAGCAGTTTAAAGGACTTTAGTCAGTTCTTC.

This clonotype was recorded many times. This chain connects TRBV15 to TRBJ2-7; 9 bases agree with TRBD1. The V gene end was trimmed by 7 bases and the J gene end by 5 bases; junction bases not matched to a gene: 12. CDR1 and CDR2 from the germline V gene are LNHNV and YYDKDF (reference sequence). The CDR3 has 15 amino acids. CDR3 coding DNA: TGTGCCACCATGATGCTTTACAGGGGGCGACACGAGCAGTACTTC. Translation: CATMMLYRGRHEQYF.

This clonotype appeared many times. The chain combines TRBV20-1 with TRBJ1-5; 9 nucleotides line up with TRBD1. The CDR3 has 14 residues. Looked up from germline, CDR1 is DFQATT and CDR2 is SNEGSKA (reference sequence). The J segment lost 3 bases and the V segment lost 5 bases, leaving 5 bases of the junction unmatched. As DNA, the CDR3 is TGCAGTGCTGACAGGGGGTTGGTCAATCAGCCCCAGCATTTT. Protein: CSADRGLVNQPQHF.

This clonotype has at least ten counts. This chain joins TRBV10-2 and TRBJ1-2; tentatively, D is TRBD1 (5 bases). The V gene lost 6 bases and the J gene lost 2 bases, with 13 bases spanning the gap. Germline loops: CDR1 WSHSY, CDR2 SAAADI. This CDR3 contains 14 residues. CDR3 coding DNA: TGCGCCAGCAGCCGACAGTACAACAACTATGGCTACACCTTC. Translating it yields CASSRQYNNYGYTF.

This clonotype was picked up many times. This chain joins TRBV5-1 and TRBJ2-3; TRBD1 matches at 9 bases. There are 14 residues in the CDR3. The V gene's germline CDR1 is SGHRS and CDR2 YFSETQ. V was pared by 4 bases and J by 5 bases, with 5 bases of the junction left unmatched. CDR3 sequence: CASSPTGGGDTQYF. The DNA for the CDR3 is TGCGCCAGCAGCCCGACAGGGGGTGGAGATACGCAGTATTTT.

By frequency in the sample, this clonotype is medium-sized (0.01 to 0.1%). CDR3 nucleotides: TGTGCCAGCAGCTTAAGCTCCTACGAGCAGTACTTC. Encoded protein: CASSLSSYEQYF. The chain employs TRBV7-9 and TRBJ2-7; D is unclear. Germline values: CDR1 SEHNR, CDR2 FQNEAQ (reference sequence). V lost 2 bases and J lost 0, with 2 bases in between. The CDR3 runs 12 residues.

The CDR3, as DNA: TGTGCCAGCAGCCAAGATCGAGCTACTGGGGCCAACGTCCTGACTTTC. Translation: CASSQDRATGANVLTF. V and J are TRBV4-2 and TRBJ2-6; no clear D gene. The V end lost 0 bases, the J end lost 2 bases, and 8 bases lay between the germline ends. CDR1 is LGHNA and CDR2 is YNFKEQ in the germline V gene. The CDR3 runs to 16 residues.